This T cell receptor beta chain was captured in a study of T cell responses to AZD1222 COVID-19 vaccine. Study-wide points: There were vaccine-associated CD4 TCRs across spike, dominant at 160-218 and 743-854.

Sequencing was performed with immunoSEQ multiplex PCR; in TCRdb, only in-frame clones are kept and a portion is missing. The sample holds about 270,000 clones, around 93% seen once. V lost 0 bases and J lost 0, with 13 bases in between. This CDR3 has 17 residues. Germline-derived CDR1 and CDR2 are SGDLS and YYNGEE. Concerning this clone: Its antigen is not identified.

The receptor was isolated from an adult who received the AZD1222 COVID-19 vaccine. The chain couples TRBV9 to TRBJ1-5; no definite D call. The sample here was peripheral blood, taken 28 days after the second AZD1222 dose. This chain's CDR3 is CASSVAPPWDSNQPQHF. The CDR3 nucleotides read TGTGCCAGCAGCGTAGCCCCTCCATGGGATAGCAATCAGCCCCAGCATTTT.